What follows is one TCR beta chain and its context. No antigen is known for it. This sample was included in a study of T cells in Graves' hyperthyroidism and ophthalmopathy. Study observations and caveats: The model identified upcoming ophthalmopathy a median approximately seven months ahead of onset.

J was trimmed by 5 bases and V by 6 bases; bases with no gene match: 14. The CDR3 has 16 residues. CDR1 is SGHAT, CDR2 FQNNGV, per germline. It was at first hyperthyroidism diagnosis, before any ophthalmopathy symptoms, that the blood sample was taken. TCR beta CDR3 region amplification was performed from RNA transcripts. The HTBI primer set served for first-round RT-PCR of the TCR CDR3. TCRdb reanalysed the multiplex PCR reads using MiXCR and keeps one entry per CDR3 protein. Of over 250,000 distinct CDR3 sequences detected, 20% to 30% appear once; the ten largest clones hold around 30%. The specimen sequenced was blood. J is TRBJ2-7 and V is TRBV11-2; 9 bases are a match to TRBD1. The sequence was collected from a man aged 35-49 years with Graves' hyperthyroidism that later progressed to Graves' ophthalmopathy. The CDR3 DNA follows: TGTGCCAGCAGACGTCCGGGACAGGGAAATTTGAACGAGCAGTACTTC. Its protein is CASRRPGQGNLNEQYF.